The 25 T cell receptor beta chains below were found in one sample sequenced in a study of blood T cell repertoires in COVID-19. Method: immunoSEQ multiplex PCR; TCRdb's copy keeps in-frame clones and lacks some. The sample holds just under 60,000 clones; about 78% are singletons and the top ten take roughly 12%. Sequencing was performed on peripheral blood. Receptors were obtained from a man at least 80 years old with acute or convalescent COVID-19.

This clone showed up just once. The V call is TRBV6-6, the J call TRBJ1-1, with TRBD1 identical over 8 bases. Germline loops: CDR1 MNHNY, CDR2 SVGAGI (reference sequence). CDR3 length equals 16 residues. V gave up 2 bases and J gave up 1 base; unmatched junction bases: 6. CDR3 region: CASSYGYRGGNTEAFF. CDR3 nucleotides: TGTGCCAGCAGTTACGGCTACAGGGGGGGGAACACTGAAGCTTTCTTT.

This rearrangement joins TRBV19 to TRBJ2-7, with a weak D call TRBD1 (5 bases). Trimming left V 3 bases short and J 3 bases short, with 15 bases between. The germline V gene has CDR1 LNHDA and CDR2 SQIVND (reference sequence). This CDR3 has 15 amino acids. The CDR3 protein is CASSIFLGVVYEQYF. CDR3 coding DNA: TGTGCCAGTAGTATCTTCTTAGGGGTGGTCTACGAGCAGTACTTC.

The gene calls are TRBV27 and TRBJ1-2; 8 bases agree with TRBD1. The CDR3 is 13 amino acids. In germline, CDR1 is MNHEY, CDR2 SMNVEV (reference sequence). The trim removed 3 bases at V and 3 bases at J, leaving 0 bases unmatched. CDR3 sequence: CASSLTGDYGYTF. In DNA, the CDR3 is TGTGCCAGCAGTTTGACAGGGGACTATGGCTACACCTTC.

The chain has TRBV7-9 and TRBJ2-3; no reliable D call. Germline CDR1 SEHNR, CDR2 FQNEAQ (reference sequence). The CDR3 length is 11 residues. The V and J ends lost 3 bases and 4 bases respectively, with 2 bases between them. The CDR3 is CASSFADTQYF. The CDR3 nucleotides are TGTGCCAGCAGCTTCGCAGATACGCAGTATTTT.

This chain uses TRBV28 with TRBJ2-6; 7 nucleotides line up with TRBD1. V shed 10 bases, J shed 0 bases, and the junction held 6 bases outside the gene matches. From germline, CDR1 is MDHEN and CDR2 SYDVKM. The CDR3 has 15 amino acids. As DNA, the CDR3 is TGTGCCACCGGACAGGTGAACTCTGGGGCCAACGTCCTGACTTTC. This codes for CATGQVNSGANVLTF.

V gene TRBV20-1 combines with J gene TRBJ1-1, with D hard to call. Germline CDR1 and CDR2: DFQATT and SNEGSKA (reference sequence). Deletions cut 3 bases from V and 9 bases from J, with 11 bases between. The CDR3 extends over 11 amino acids. The CDR3 spells CSASLEAKAFF. The CDR3 region has the DNA TGCAGTGCTAGTCTAGAGGCTAAAGCTTTCTTT.

This sequence joins TRBV18 and TRBJ2-7, with TRBD1 identical over 8 bases. The trim removed 1 base at V and 5 bases at J, leaving 13 bases unmatched. Germline values: CDR1 KGHSH, CDR2 LQKENI. This CDR3 comprises 17 residues. CDR3 amino acids: CASSPRLGGQEGNEQYF. DNA for the CDR3: TGTGCCAGCTCACCACGGCTAGGGGGACAGGAGGGAAACGAGCAGTACTTC.

This clone was recorded a few times. The J gene is TRBJ1-3, the V gene TRBV15, with D hard to call. The germline V and J ends were trimmed by 2 bases and 4 bases, with 9 bases remaining between them. The CDR3 spans 14 residues. CDR1 is LNHNV and CDR2 is YYDKDF in the germline V gene (reference sequence). CDR3 DNA sequence: TGTGCCACCAGCAGAATTACGACAGGAAACACCATATATTTT. Translation: CATSRITTGNTIYF.

This clone came up a few times. The chain joins TRBV4-2 to TRBJ2-1; a possible D gene is TRBD2 (7 bases). V lost 0 bases to trimming and J lost 7 bases, with 13 bases between them. CDR1 LGHNA and CDR2 YNFKEQ come from the germline V gene. This CDR3 is built from 15 residues. CDR3 sequence: CASSQEGGGANEQFF. CDR3 nucleotides: TGTGCCAGCAGCCAAGAGGGTGGGGGGGCTAATGAGCAGTTCTTC.

This chain links TRBV6-5 with TRBJ1-1; 9 bases fit TRBD1. CDR1 is MNHEY, CDR2 SVGAGI, per germline. The CDR3 extends over 14 amino acids. V shed 6 bases and J 5 bases; nucleotides not matched to a gene: 7. Here the CDR3 DNA reads TGTGCCAGCAGGGACAGGGGAGGGTGGACTGAAGCTTTCTTT. Translated, it gives CASRDRGGWTEAFF.

J is TRBJ2-5 and V is TRBV18, with 9 bases matching TRBD1. The CDR3 sequence is 14 residues long. After removal of 2 bases from V and 3 bases from J, the junction contained 1 base not matched to a gene. Germline CDR1 KGHSH, CDR2 LQKENI. For the CDR3, the DNA is TGTGCCAGCTCACCAAGGACAGGGGAAGAGACCCAGTACTTC. It is translated as CASSPRTGEETQYF.

CDR3 region: CASRGTGDNYGYTF. In DNA form, the CDR3 reads TGTGCCAGCAGGGGGACAGGGGATAACTATGGCTACACCTTC. V usage is TRBV4-2 and J usage is TRBJ1-2; 10 nucleotides match TRBD1. The length of the CDR3 is 14 residues. The germline CDR1 and CDR2 sequences are LGHNA and YNFKEQ. J lost 1 base, V lost 6 bases, and 2 bases had no gene match.

This clone was seen just once. The chain recombines TRBV25-1 with TRBJ2-1, with 9 bases lining up with TRBD2. This CDR3 has 13 residues. Per germline, CDR1 MGHDK and CDR2 SYGVNS. Trimming took 5 bases from V and 5 from J; bases not matched to a gene: 1. The CDR3 DNA is TGTGCCAGCAGTTTAGCGGGGGACAATGAGCAGTTCTTC. Its protein is CASSLAGDNEQFF.

This chain joins TRBV9 and TRBJ2-1, with D possibly being TRBD2 (6 bases). This CDR3 is 16 amino acids long. Per germline, CDR1 SGDLS and CDR2 YYNGEE. Trimming left V 4 bases short and J 3 bases short, with 17 bases between. Written as DNA, the CDR3 is TGTGCCAGCAGCAATAGACTAGACCGCTTCTACAATGAGCAGTTCTTC. Translated: CASSNRLDRFYNEQFF. Complete variable domain (other parts from reference TRBV9 and TRBJ2-1): DSGVTQTPKHLITATGQRVTLRCSPRSGDLSVYWYQQSLDQGLQFLIQYYNGEERAKGNILERFSAQQFPDLHSELNLSSLELGDSALYFCASSNRLDRFYNEQFFGPGTRLTVL.

This clone was counted a few times. The genes are TRBV19 and TRBJ1-3, with a possible D match to TRBD1 (5 bases). Trimming shortened V by 7 bases and J by 4 bases, and 23 bases separated the two germline ends. This CDR3 is 17 amino acids long. Germline V lookup: CDR1 LNHDA, CDR2 SQIVND (reference sequence). In nucleotides, the CDR3 is TGTGCCAGTATCCGTCGGGCAGGGATGTCAGGAGGAAACACCATATATTTT. Its translation is CASIRRAGMSGGNTIYF.

The chain recombines TRBV5-1 with TRBJ1-6; 9 bases match TRBD1. This CDR3 contains 17 residues. CDR1 and CDR2 from the germline V gene are SGHRS and YFSETQ. Trimming took 3 bases from V and 0 from J; bases not matched to a gene: 4. CDR3 in amino acids: CASSSGQGNSYNSPLHF. DNA of the CDR3: TGCGCCAGCAGCTCCGGACAGGGGAACTCCTATAATTCACCCCTCCACTTT.

This clone was counted a single time. In DNA form, the CDR3 reads TGTGCCAGCAGCTTCGGCAGGGGCGACGAGCAGTACTTC. Amino acids: CASSFGRGDEQYF. This rearrangement joins TRBV5-6 to TRBJ2-7; a possible D gene is TRBD1 (6 bases). The CDR3 covers 13 residues. CDR1 and CDR2 from the germline V gene are SGHDT and YYEEEE. Trimming left V 2 bases short and J 5 bases short, with 11 bases between. The complete variable domain, with remaining parts taken from reference TRBV5-6 and TRBJ2-7, reads DAGVTQSPTHLIKTRGQQVTLRCSPKSGHDTVSWYQQALGQGPQFIFQYYEEEERQRGNFPDRFSGHQFPNYSSELNVNALLLGDSALYLCASSFGRGDEQYFGPGTRLTVT.

The CDR3 DNA follows: TGTGCCAGCAGCTTGCCCGTCTCTGGAAACACCATATATTTT. It translates to CASSLPVSGNTIYF. This chain uses TRBV5-6 with TRBJ1-3; unclear D gene. V dropped 1 base and J dropped 0 bases, with 5 bases sitting between them. Germline CDR1 SGHDT, CDR2 YYEEEE. This CDR3 region has 14 residues.

This rearrangement joins TRBV7-6 to TRBJ1-1; D is undetermined. CDR1 SGHVS and CDR2 FNYEAQ come from the germline V gene. The CDR3 is 15 residues long. V was cut by 2 bases and J by 0 bases, with 10 bases left in between. Written as DNA, the CDR3 is TGTGCCAGCAGCTTAACGGACTTAATGAACACTGAAGCTTTCTTT. This gives the protein CASSLTDLMNTEAFF.

This clone was recorded only once. This chain uses TRBV2 with TRBJ1-2, with 7 bases lining up with TRBD1. The CDR3 is 14 residues long. Germline V gene data show CDR1 as SNHLY and CDR2 as FYNNEI. V gave up 6 bases and J gave up 1 base; unmatched junction bases: 5. The CDR3 sequence is CASSQGGVNYGYTF. For the CDR3, the DNA is TGTGCCAGCAGCCAAGGGGGCGTTAACTATGGCTACACCTTC.

This chain uses TRBV18 with TRBJ2-7; D is uncertain. This CDR3 is 14 amino acids long. Trimming left V 4 bases short and J 2 bases short, with 12 bases between. Per the germline V gene, CDR1 is KGHSH and CDR2 is LQKENI. Here the CDR3 DNA reads TGTGCCAGCTCACGAAATCTAGAGACCTACGAGCAGTACTTC. Protein product: CASSRNLETYEQYF.

The V gene is TRBV2, the J gene TRBJ1-5, with D uncertain. The CDR3 is 15 residues long. From germline, CDR1 is SNHLY and CDR2 FYNNEI. With 2 bases removed from V and 3 bases from J, the gap between germline ends came to 11 bases. CDR3 sequence (DNA): TGTGCCAGCAGTGAATTGACACTGGACAATCAGCCCCAGCATTTT. This encodes CASSELTLDNQPQHF.

V is TRBV11-3 and J is TRBJ2-7; 10 positions agree with TRBD2. Per germline, CDR1 SGHNT and CDR2 YENEEA. The junction had 7 bases not matched to a gene; V was cut back by 5 bases and J by 3 bases. CDR3 length: 15 residues. The CDR3 DNA follows: TGTGCCAGCAGCCTACGACTAGCGGGCCACTACGAGCAGTACTTC. Encoded protein: CASSLRLAGHYEQYF.

Only one count was recorded for this clone. This rearrangement joins TRBV12-3 or TRBV12-4 to TRBJ1-1; no reliable D call. This CDR3 has 12 amino acids. V was pared by 8 bases and J by 0 bases, with 7 bases between. The CDR3 sequence: CASGRVNTEAFF. The CDR3 DNA sequence: TGTGCCAGCGGGAGGGTGAACACTGAAGCTTTCTTT.

The sample holds one count of this clone. This sequence joins TRBV6-5 and TRBJ1-2, with D unresolved. V was shortened by 8 bases and J by 8 bases, with 18 bases between the two germline ends. The length of the CDR3 is 13 residues. Germline CDR1 reads MNHEY; CDR2 reads SVGAGI. The CDR3 protein is CASGEDFWRGYTF. CDR3 in DNA: TGTGCCAGCGGAGAGGACTTCTGGAGGGGCTACACCTTC.